This T cell receptor beta chain was profiled in a study of identical twins. The table lists this clonotype with many counts. Its antigen remains unidentified. The authors used template switching to add a universal primer site and gave cDNA unique molecular identifiers. TCRdb independently ran MiXCR on the 5' RACE reads; one entry per CDR3 protein. The table lists 700,000 to 950,000 distinct CDR3 sequences, 9% to 15% of them singletons. In germline, CDR1 is MNHNS, CDR2 SASEGT. This CDR3 has 15 amino acids. Between the trimmed V and J ends, which lost 5 bases and 0 bases, there was a span of 14 bases. General study findings and limits: Fewer insertions were carried by abundant cord blood beta clonotypes, but none was seen in memory repertoires. Instead of following the same donors, the conclusions were based on cross-sectional statistical analysis. The authors noted that invariant MAIT and iNKT cells could partly confound zero-insertion analyses.

The same data also contributed to another study, on yellow fever vaccine responses in identical twins.

This clonotype was sampled from a young woman in good health. This chain uses TRBV6-1 with TRBJ2-7; D is perhaps TRBD1 or TRBD2 (6 bases each). Sequencing was done on a sample of PBMCs. The CDR3 spells CASSRGTPSSYEQYF. Here the CDR3 DNA reads TGTGCCAGCAGTCGCGGGACACCCAGCTCCTACGAGCAGTACTTC.